What follows is one TCR beta chain and its context. What it binds is unknown. This CDR3 is 14 amino acids long. Trimming removed 8 bases from V and 3 bases from J; junction bases left unmatched: 5. Germline CDR1 reads MNHEY; CDR2 reads SMNVEV (reference sequence). This sample is part of a study of brain metastases from non-small cell lung cancer. Findings and caveats of the study: Brain metastases had lower T-cell infiltration than primary tumors. In nearly 65% of brain metastases, T-cell clones were expanded compared with matched primary tumors. Brain metastases shared most TCR repertoire with primaries, with sparse T cells.

Sequencing used immunoSEQ multiplex PCR; TCRdb keeps in-frame clones, though not all of them. The sample holds more than 7,500 clones, 70% to 90% seen once. The origin of this receptor is a donor at least 40 years old with non-small cell lung cancer. V is TRBV27 and J is TRBJ2-3, with 10 bases matching TRBD1. The specimen was primary lung tumor tissue. The CDR3 bases are TGTGCCAGCGCGGGACAGGGGAGTACAGATACGCAGTATTTT. This translates into CASAGQGSTDTQYF.